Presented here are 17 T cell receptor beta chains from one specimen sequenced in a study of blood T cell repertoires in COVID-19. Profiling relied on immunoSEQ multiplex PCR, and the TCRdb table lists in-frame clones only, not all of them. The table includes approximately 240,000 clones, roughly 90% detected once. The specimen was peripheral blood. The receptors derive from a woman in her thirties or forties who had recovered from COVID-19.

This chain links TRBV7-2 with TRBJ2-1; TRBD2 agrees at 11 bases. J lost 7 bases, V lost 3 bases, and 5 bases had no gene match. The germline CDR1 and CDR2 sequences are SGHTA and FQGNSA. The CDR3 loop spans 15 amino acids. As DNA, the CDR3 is TGTGCCAGCAGCTTGACTAGCGGGGTCAGGAATGAGCAGTTCTTC. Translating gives CASSLTSGVRNEQFF.

CDR3 coding DNA: TGTGCCAGCTCACCAGTAGCGGGAGGGAATGAGCAGTTCTTC. This gives the protein CASSPVAGGNEQFF. The J gene is TRBJ2-1, the V gene TRBV18, with 11 bases fitting TRBD2. The CDR3 length is 14 residues. V shed 2 bases, J shed 7 bases, and the junction held 1 base outside the gene matches. Germline V gives CDR1 KGHSH, CDR2 LQKENI.

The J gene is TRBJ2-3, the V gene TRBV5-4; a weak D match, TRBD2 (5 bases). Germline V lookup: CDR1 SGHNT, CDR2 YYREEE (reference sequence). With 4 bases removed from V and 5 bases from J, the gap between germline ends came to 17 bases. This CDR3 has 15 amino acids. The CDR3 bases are TGTGCCAGCAGCGCCGAAGCGAGGGCGGGAGATACGCAGTATTTT. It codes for CASSAEARAGDTQYF.

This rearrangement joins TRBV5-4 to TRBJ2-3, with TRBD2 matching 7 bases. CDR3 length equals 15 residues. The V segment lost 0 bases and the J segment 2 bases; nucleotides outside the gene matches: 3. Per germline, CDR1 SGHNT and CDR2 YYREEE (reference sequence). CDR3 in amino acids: CASSLASGDTDTQYF. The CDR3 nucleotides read TGTGCCAGCAGCTTGGCCAGCGGGGACACAGATACGCAGTATTTT. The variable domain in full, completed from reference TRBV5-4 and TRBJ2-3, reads ETGVTQSPTHLIKTRGQQVTLRCSSQSGHNTVSWYQQALGQGPQFIFQYYREEENGRGNFPPRFSGLQFPNYSSELNVNALELDDSALYLCASSLASGDTDTQYFGPGTRLTVL.

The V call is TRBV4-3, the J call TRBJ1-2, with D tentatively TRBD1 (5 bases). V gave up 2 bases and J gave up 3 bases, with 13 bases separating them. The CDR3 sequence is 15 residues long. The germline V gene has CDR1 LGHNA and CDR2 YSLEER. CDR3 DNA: TGCGCCAGCAGCCAATACCAGGGAGGTGACTATGGCTACACCTTC. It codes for CASSQYQGGDYGYTF.

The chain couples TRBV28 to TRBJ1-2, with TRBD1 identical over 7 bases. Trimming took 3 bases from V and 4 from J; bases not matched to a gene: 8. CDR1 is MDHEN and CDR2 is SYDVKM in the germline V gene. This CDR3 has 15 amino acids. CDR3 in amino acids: CASSFPTGLGYGYTF. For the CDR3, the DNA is TGTGCCAGCAGTTTTCCGACAGGGCTCGGCTATGGCTACACCTTC.

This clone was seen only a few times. CDR3 loop: CASRTGTNQPQHF. As DNA, the CDR3 is TGTGCCAGCAGGACAGGGACGAATCAGCCCCAGCATTTT. The gene calls are TRBV6-5 and TRBJ1-5; 7 positions match TRBD1. Germline CDR1 and CDR2: MNHEY and SVGAGI. The CDR3 totals 13 residues. V shed 6 bases, J shed 4 bases, and the junction held 3 bases outside the gene matches.

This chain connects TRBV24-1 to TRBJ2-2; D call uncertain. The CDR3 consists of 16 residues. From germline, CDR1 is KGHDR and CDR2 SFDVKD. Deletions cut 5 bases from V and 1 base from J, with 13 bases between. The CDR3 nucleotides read TGTGCCACCAGTGGACCCCTAGATCGGAACACCGGGGAGCTGTTTTTT. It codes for CATSGPLDRNTGELFF.

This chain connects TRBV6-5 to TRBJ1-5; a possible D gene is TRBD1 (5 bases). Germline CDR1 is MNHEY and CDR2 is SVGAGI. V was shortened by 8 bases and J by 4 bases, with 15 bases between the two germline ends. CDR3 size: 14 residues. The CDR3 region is CASQPGATNQPQHF. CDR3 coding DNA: TGTGCCAGCCAACCTGGGGCTACGAATCAGCCCCAGCATTTT.

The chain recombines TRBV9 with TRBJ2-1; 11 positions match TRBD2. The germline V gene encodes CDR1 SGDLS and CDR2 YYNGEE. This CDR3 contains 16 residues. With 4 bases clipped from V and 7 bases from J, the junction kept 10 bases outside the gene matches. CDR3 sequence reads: CASSPRTSGRLNEQFF. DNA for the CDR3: TGTGCCAGCAGCCCAAGGACTAGCGGGCGTTTAAATGAGCAGTTCTTC.

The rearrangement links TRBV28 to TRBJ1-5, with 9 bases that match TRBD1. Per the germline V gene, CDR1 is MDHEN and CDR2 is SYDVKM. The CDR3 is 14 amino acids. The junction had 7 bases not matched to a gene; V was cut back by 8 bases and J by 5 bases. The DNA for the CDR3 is TGTGCCAGCTATGGACAGGGGTCACATCAGCCCCAGCATTTT. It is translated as CASYGQGSHQPQHF.

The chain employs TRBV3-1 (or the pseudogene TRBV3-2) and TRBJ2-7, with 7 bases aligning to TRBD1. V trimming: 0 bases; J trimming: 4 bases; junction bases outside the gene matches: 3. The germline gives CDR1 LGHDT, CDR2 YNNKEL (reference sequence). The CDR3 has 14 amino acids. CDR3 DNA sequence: TGTGCCAGCAGCCAAGACCAGGGACAGTACGAGCAGTACTTC. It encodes CASSQDQGQYEQYF.

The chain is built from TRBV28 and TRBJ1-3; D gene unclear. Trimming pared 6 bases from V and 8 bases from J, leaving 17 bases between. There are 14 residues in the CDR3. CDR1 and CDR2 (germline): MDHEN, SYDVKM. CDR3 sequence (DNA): TGTGCCAGCAGGTTCGGACTTAATCCTTACACCATATATTTT. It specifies CASRFGLNPYTIYF.

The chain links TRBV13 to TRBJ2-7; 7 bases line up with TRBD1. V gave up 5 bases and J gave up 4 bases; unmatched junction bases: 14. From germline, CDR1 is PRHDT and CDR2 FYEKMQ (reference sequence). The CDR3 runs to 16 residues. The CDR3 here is CASSPGGVGPSYEQYF. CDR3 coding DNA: TGTGCCAGCAGCCCAGGGGGTGTGGGACCCTCTTACGAGCAGTACTTC.

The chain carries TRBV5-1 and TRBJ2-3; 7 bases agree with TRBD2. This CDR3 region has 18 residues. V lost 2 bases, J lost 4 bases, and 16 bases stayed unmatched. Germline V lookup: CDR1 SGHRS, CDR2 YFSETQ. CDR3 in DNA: TGCGCCAGCAGCTTAGCAGGAGGGAGGGCCGGTTTGGCAGATACGCAGTATTTT. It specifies CASSLAGGRAGLADTQYF.

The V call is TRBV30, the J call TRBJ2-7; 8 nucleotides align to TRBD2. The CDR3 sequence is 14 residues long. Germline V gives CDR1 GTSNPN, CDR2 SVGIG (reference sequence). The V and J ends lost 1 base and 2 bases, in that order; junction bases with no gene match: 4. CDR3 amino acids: CAWSDGTSPYEQYF. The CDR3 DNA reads TGTGCCTGGAGTGACGGGACTAGTCCCTACGAGCAGTACTTC.

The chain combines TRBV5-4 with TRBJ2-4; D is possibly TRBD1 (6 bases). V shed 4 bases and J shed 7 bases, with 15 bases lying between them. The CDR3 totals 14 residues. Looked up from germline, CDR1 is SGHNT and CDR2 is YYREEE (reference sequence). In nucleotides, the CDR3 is TGTGCCAGCAGCGCTGACAGGTCTGTTAACATTCAGTACTTC. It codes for CASSADRSVNIQYF.